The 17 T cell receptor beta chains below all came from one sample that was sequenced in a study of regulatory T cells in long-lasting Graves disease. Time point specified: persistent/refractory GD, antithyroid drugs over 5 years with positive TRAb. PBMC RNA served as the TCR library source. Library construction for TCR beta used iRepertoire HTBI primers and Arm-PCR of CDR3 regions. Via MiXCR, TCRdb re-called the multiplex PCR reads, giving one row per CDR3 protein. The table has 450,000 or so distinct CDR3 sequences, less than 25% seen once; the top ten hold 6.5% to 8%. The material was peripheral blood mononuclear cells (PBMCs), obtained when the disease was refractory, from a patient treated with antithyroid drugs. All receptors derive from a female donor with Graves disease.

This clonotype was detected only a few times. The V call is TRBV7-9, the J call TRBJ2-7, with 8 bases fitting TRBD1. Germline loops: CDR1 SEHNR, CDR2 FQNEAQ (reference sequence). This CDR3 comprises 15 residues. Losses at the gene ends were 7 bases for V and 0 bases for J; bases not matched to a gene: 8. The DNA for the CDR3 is TGTGCCAGCACCTCAAAAACAGGGGGCTCCTACGAGCAGTACTTC. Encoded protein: CASTSKTGGSYEQYF.

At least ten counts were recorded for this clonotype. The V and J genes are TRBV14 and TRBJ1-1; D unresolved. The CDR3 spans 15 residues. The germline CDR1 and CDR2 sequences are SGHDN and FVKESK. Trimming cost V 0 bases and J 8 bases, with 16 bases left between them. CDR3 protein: CASSQDFVGAHEAFF. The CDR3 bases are TGTGCCAGCAGCCAAGATTTTGTAGGAGCCCACGAAGCTTTCTTT.

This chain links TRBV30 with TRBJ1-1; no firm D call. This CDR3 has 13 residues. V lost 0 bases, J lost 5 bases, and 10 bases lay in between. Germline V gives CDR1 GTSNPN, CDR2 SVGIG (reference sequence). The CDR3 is CAWSVSGSTEAFF. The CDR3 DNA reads TGTGCCTGGAGTGTATCGGGTAGTACTGAAGCTTTCTTT.

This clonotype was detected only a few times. CDR3 sequence: CASSLGQYRTGELFF. The CDR3 bases are TGTGCCAGCAGTTTAGGACAGTACCGCACCGGGGAGCTGTTTTTT. The J gene is TRBJ2-2, the V gene TRBV27, with a weak D call TRBD1 (6 bases). Trimming removed 2 bases from V and 4 bases from J, with 11 bases in between. Germline values: CDR1 MNHEY, CDR2 SMNVEV (reference sequence). The CDR3 totals 15 residues.

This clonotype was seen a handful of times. The CDR3 DNA reads TGTGCCATCAGGCCGACTACCCCTGCTCACACCGGGGAGCTGTTTTTT. This codes for CAIRPTTPAHTGELFF. The chain has TRBV10-3 and TRBJ2-2, with D perhaps TRBD2 (5 bases). Trimming shortened V by 6 bases and J by 3 bases, and 17 bases separated the two germline ends. The CDR3 length is 16 residues. Germline assignment: CDR1 ENHRY and CDR2 SYGVKD.

The CDR3 here is CSARDEVKDYRGSNQPQHF. The DNA of the CDR3 is TGCAGTGCTAGAGATGAGGTAAAAGACTACAGGGGTAGCAATCAGCCCCAGCATTTT. The chain has TRBV20-1 and TRBJ1-5, with 7 bases aligning to TRBD1. V shed 0 bases, J shed 0 bases, and the junction held 14 bases outside the gene matches. Germline assignment: CDR1 DFQATT and CDR2 SNEGSKA (reference sequence). The CDR3 totals 19 residues.

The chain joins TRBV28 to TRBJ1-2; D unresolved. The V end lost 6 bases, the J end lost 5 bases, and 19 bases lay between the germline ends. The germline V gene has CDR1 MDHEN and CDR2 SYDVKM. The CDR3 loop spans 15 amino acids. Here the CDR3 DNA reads TGTGCCAGCAGCTTAACGCTCCGGAAGGCTTATGGCTACACCTTC. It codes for CASSLTLRKAYGYTF.

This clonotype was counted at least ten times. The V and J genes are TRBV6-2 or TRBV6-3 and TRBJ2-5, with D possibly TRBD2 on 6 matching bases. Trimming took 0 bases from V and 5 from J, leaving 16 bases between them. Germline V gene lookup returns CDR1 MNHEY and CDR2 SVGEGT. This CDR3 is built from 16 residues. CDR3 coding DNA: TGTGCCAGCAGTTACTCTAGGCTGGGCGGAGGGGAGACCCAGTACTTC. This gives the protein CASSYSRLGGGETQYF.

The DNA of the CDR3 is TGTGCCAGCAGCCAAGATCCCGTCTGGATCGGGACCCAGTACTTC. It translates to CASSQDPVWIGTQYF. The rearrangement uses TRBV14 and TRBJ2-5; no firm D call. V was clipped by 0 bases and J by 7 bases, with 15 bases between them. CDR1 SGHDN and CDR2 FVKESK come from the germline V gene. The CDR3 has 15 residues.

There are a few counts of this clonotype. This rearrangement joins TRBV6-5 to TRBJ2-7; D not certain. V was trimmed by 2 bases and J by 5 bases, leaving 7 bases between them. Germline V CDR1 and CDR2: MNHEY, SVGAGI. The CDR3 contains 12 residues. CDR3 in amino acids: CASSYGLDEQYF. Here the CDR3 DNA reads TGTGCCAGCAGTTACGGTCTCGACGAGCAGTACTTC.

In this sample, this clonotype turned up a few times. The CDR3 spells CSVQREASYSYEQYF. Here the CDR3 DNA reads TGCAGCGTTCAGCGGGAGGCTTCCTACTCCTACGAGCAGTACTTC. V gene TRBV29-1 combines with J gene TRBJ2-7, with TRBD2 matching over 9 bases. Germline loops: CDR1 SQVTM, CDR2 ANQGSEA. The V gene end was trimmed by 5 bases and the J gene end by 0 bases; junction bases not matched to a gene: 8. The length of the CDR3 is 15 residues.

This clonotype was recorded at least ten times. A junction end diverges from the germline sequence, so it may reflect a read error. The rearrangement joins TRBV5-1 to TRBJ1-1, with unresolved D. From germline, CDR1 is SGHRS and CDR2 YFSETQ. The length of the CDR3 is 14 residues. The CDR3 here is CASSLEILQTEAFF. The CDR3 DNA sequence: TGTGCCAGCAGCTTGGAGATATTACAGACTGAAGCTTTCTTT.

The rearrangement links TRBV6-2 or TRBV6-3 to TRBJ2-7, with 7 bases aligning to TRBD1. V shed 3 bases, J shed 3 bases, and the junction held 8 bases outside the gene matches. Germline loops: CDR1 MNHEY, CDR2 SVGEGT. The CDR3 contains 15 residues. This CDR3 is CASSYPPTGSYEQYF. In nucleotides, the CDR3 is TGTGCCAGCAGTTATCCCCCGACAGGGAGCTACGAGCAGTACTTC.

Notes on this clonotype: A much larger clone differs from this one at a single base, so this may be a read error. The CDR3 DNA is TGTGCCAGCAGCGAAACAGAGGCAGACTATGGCTACACCTTC. Protein sequence: CASSETEADYGYTF. The chain links TRBV12-3 or TRBV12-4 to TRBJ1-2; D not resolved. The length of the CDR3 is 14 residues. V was trimmed by 6 bases and J by 3 bases, leaving 14 bases between them.

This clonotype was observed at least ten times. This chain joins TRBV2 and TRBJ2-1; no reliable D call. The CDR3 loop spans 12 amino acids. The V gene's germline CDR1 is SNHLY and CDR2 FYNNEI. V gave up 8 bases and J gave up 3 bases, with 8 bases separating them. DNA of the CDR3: TGTGCCAGCTTTGACGGCTACAATGAGCAGTTCTTC. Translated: CASFDGYNEQFF. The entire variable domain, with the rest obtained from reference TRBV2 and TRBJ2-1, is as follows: EPEVTQTPSHQVTQMGQEVILRCVPISNHLYFYWYRQILGQKVEFLVSFYNNEISEKSEIFDDQFSVERPDGSNFTLKIRSTKLEDSAMYFCASFDGYNEQFFGPGTRLTVL.

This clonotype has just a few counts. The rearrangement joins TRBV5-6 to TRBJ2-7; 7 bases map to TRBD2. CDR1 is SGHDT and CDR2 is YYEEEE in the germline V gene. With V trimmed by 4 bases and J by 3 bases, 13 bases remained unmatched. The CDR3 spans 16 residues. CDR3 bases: TGTGCCAGCAGCCGCCCTGGGACTATAGAACGCTACGAGCAGTACTTC. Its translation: CASSRPGTIERYEQYF.

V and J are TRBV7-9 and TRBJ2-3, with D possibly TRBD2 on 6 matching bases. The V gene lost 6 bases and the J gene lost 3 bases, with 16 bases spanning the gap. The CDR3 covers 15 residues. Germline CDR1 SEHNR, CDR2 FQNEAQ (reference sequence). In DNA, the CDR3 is TGTGCCAGCAGTTCCGAACGGGAGAGGACAGATACGCAGTATTTT. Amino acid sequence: CASSSERERTDTQYF.